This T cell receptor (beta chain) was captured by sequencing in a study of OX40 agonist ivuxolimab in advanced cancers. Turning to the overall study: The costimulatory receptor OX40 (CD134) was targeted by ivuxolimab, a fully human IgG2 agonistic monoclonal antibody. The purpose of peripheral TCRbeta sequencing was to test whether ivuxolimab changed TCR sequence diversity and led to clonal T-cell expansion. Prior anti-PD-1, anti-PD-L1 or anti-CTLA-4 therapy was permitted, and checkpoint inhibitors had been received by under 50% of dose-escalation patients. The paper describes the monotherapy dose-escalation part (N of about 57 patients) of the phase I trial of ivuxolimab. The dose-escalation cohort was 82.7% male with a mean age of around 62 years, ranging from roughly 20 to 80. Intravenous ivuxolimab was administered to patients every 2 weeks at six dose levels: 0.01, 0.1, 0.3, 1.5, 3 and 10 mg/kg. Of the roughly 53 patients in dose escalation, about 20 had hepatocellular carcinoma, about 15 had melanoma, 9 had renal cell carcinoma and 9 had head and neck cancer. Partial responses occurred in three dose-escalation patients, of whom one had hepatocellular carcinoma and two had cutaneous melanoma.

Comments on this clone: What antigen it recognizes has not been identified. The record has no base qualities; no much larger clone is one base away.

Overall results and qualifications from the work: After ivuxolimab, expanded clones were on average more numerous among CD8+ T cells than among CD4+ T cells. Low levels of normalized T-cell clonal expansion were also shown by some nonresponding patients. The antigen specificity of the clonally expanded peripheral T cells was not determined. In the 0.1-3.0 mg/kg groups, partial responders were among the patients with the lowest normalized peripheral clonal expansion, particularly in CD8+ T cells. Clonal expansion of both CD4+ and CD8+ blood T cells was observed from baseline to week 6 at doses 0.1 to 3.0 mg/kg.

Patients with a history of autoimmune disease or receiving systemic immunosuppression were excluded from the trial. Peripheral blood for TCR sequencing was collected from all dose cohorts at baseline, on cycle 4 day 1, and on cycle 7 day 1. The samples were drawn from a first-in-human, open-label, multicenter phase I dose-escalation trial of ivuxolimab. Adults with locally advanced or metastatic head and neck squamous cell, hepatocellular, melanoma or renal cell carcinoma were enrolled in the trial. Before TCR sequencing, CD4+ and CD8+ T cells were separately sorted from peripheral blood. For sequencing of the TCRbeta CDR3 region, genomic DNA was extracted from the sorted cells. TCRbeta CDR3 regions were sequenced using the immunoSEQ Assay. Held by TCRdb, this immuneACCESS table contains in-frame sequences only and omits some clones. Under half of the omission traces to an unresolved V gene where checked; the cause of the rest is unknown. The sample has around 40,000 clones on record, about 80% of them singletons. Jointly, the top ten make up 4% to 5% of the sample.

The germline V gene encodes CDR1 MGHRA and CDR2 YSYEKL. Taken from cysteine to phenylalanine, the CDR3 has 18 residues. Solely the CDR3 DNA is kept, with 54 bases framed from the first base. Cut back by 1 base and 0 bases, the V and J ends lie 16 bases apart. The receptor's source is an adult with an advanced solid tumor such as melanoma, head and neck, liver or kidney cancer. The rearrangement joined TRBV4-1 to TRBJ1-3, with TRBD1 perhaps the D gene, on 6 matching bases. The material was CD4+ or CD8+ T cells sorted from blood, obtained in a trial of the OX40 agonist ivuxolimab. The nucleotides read TGCGCCAGCAGCCAAGGTGGGGGCAGGGGACACTCTGGAAACACCATATATTTT. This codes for CASSQGGGRGHSGNTIYF.